Listed below are T cell receptor beta chains from one sample, sequenced in a study of blood T cell repertoires in COVID-19. TCRdb keeps only in-frame clones here, not all; method: immunoSEQ multiplex PCR. Of about 160,000 clones detected, around 84% appear once; the ten largest clones hold around 19%. What was sequenced was peripheral blood. The receptor set was obtained from a woman older than 75 with acute or convalescent COVID-19. Each CDR3 is given with its conserved first and last residue. The order of the fields is V gene, clone size, D gene, J gene, CDR3 length, CDR3 protein, CDR3 DNA. The D gene is left open where the match is weak. Not all rows give a size; the values are once, few, many and, for expanded clones, a class.

v_call: TRBV6-1; clone_size: few; d_call: NA; j_call: TRBJ1-2; cdr3_length: 14; cdr3_aa: CASSEGRTGGGYTF; cdr3_nt: TGTGCCAGCAGTGAGGGCAGGACTGGGGGGGGCTACACCTTC
v_call: TRBV7-9; clone_size: few; d_call: TRBD1; j_call: TRBJ2-3; cdr3_length: 15; cdr3_aa: CASSLGDRVTDTQYF; cdr3_nt: TGTGCCAGCAGCTTAGGGGACAGGGTTACAGATACGCAGTATTTT
v_call: TRBV4-3; clone_size: NA; d_call: TRBD1; j_call: TRBJ1-1; cdr3_length: 17; cdr3_aa: CASSQLGQGALNTEAFF; cdr3_nt: TGCGCCAGCAGCCAACTGGGACAGGGGGCCCTGAACACTGAAGCTTTCTTT
v_call: TRBV13; clone_size: few; d_call: NA; j_call: TRBJ2-1; cdr3_length: 20; cdr3_aa: CASSLSSPAQNEDSYNEQFF; cdr3_nt: TGTGCCAGCAGCTTAAGTTCTCCAGCGCAAAACGAGGACTCCTACAATGAGCAGTTCTTC
v_call: TRBV30; clone_size: NA; d_call: TRBD1; j_call: TRBJ1-2; cdr3_length: 17; cdr3_aa: CAWSGLLRGQRFYGYTF; cdr3_nt: TGTGCCTGGAGTGGTTTGTTGAGGGGACAGCGTTTCTATGGCTACACCTTC
v_call: TRBV11-2; clone_size: NA; d_call: TRBD2; j_call: TRBJ2-3; cdr3_length: 15; cdr3_aa: CASSLGGRDTDTQYF; cdr3_nt: TGTGCCAGCAGCTTAGGTGGGAGGGACACAGATACGCAGTATTTT
v_call: TRBV29-1; clone_size: NA; d_call: TRBD2; j_call: TRBJ2-3; cdr3_length: 18; cdr3_aa: CSVGFSAGGPQYTDTQYF; cdr3_nt: TGCAGCGTTGGGTTTAGTGCGGGAGGACCCCAATACACAGATACGCAGTATTTT
v_call: TRBV5-8; clone_size: NA; d_call: NA; j_call: TRBJ1-5; cdr3_length: 14; cdr3_aa: CASSRQADNQPQHF; cdr3_nt: TGTGCCAGCAGCCGACAGGCAGACAATCAGCCCCAGCATTTT
v_call: TRBV27; clone_size: NA; d_call: TRBD2; j_call: TRBJ2-1; cdr3_length: 13; cdr3_aa: CASRTSGYNEQFF; cdr3_nt: TGTGCCAGCAGGACTAGCGGCTACAATGAGCAGTTCTTC
v_call: TRBV21-1; clone_size: NA; d_call: NA; j_call: TRBJ2-3; cdr3_length: 16; cdr3_aa: CASWTGGGLSTDTQYF; cdr3_nt: TGTGCCAGCTGGACGGGTGGCGGACTTAGCACAGATACGCAGTATTTT
v_call: TRBV6-5; clone_size: NA; d_call: TRBD2; j_call: TRBJ2-5; cdr3_length: 16; cdr3_aa: CASSSPRTSGGETQYF; cdr3_nt: TGTGCCAGCAGTTCCCCCCGGACTAGCGGGGGAGAGACCCAGTACTTC
v_call: TRBV28; clone_size: NA; d_call: NA; j_call: TRBJ2-5; cdr3_length: 14; cdr3_aa: CASTLSGGRETQYF; cdr3_nt: TGTGCCAGCACCCTCTCGGGGGGCCGGGAGACCCAGTACTTC
v_call: TRBV5-5; clone_size: few; d_call: NA; j_call: TRBJ1-1; cdr3_length: 16; cdr3_aa: CASSFGYGLLNTEAFF; cdr3_nt: TGTGCCAGCAGCTTTGGCTATGGACTTCTGAACACTGAAGCTTTCTTT